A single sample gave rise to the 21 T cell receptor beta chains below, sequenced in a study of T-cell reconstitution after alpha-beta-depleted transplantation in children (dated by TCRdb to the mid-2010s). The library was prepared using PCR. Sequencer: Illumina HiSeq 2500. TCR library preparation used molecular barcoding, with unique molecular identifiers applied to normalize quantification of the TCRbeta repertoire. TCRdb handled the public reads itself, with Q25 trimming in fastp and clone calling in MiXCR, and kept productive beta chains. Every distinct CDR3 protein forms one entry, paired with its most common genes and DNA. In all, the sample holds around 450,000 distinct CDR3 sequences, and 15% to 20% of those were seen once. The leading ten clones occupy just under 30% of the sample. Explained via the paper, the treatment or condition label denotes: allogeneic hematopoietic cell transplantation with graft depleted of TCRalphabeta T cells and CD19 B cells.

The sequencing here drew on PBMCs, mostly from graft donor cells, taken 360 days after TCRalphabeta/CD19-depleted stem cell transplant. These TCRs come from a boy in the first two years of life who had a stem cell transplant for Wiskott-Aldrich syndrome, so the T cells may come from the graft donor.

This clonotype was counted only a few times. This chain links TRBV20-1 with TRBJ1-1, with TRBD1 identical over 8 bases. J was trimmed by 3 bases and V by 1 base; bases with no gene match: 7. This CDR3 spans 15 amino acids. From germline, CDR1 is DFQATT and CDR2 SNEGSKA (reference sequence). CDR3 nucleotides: TGCAGTGCTAGAGTCGGGGAACAGGGGGACACTGAAGCTTTCTTT. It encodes CSARVGEQGDTEAFF.

The CDR3 DNA reads TGTGCCAGCAGTGAAGGAAGGGGGGCGCCCCGAGAGACCCAGTACTTC. It is translated as CASSEGRGAPRETQYF. The V gene is TRBV2, the J gene TRBJ2-5, with D tentatively TRBD1 or TRBD2 (6 bases each). The CDR3 runs to 16 residues. In germline, CDR1 is SNHLY, CDR2 FYNNEI. V was clipped by 1 base and J by 4 bases, with 16 bases between them.

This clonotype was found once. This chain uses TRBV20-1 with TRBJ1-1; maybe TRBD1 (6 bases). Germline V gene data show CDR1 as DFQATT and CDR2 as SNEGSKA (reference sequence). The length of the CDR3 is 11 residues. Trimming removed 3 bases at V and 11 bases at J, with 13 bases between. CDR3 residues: CSARMTGLAFF. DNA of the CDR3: TGCAGTGCTAGGATGACAGGCCTCGCTTTCTTT.

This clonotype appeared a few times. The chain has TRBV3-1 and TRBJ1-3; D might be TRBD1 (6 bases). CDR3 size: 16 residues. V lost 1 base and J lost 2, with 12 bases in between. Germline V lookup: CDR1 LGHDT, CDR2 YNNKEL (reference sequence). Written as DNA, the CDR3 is TGTGCCAGCAGCCAAGTCCTACAGGGAGCTGGAAACACCATATATTTT. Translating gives CASSQVLQGAGNTIYF. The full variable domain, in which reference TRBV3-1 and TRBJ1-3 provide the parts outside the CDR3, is DTAVSQTPKYLVTQMGNDKSIKCEQNLGHDTMYWYKQDSKKFLKIMFSYNNKELIINETVPNRFSPKSPDKAHLNLHINSLELGDSAVYFCASSQVLQGAGNTIYFGEGSWLTVV.

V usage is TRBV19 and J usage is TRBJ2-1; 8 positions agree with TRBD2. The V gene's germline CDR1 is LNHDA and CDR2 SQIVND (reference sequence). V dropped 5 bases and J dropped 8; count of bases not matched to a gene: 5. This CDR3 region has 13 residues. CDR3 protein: CASSERGSYEQFF. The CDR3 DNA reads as TGTGCCAGTAGTGAGCGGGGGAGCTATGAGCAGTTCTTC.

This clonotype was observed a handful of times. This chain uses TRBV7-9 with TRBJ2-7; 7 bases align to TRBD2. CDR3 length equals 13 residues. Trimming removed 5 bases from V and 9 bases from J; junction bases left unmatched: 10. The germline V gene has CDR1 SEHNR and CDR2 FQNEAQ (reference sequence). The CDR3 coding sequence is TGTGCCAGCAGCCTCAGCCGGGCTAGCGGGCAGTACTTC. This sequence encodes CASSLSRASGQYF.

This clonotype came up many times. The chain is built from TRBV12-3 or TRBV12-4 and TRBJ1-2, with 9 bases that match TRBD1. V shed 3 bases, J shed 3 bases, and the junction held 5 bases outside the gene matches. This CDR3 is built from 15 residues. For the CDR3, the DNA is TGTGCCAGCAGTTTGCCGGGACAGGGCGACTATGGCTACACCTTC. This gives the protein CASSLPGQGDYGYTF.

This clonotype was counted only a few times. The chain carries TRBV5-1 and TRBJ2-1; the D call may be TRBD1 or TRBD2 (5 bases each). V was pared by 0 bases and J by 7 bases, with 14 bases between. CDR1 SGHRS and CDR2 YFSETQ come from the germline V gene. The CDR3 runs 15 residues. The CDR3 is CASSLDPGTENEQFF. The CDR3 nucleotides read TGCGCCAGCAGCTTGGACCCCGGGACGGAAAATGAGCAGTTCTTC. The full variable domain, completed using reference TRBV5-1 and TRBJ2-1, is KAGVTQTPRYLIKTRGQQVTLSCSPISGHRSVSWYQQTPGQGLQFLFEYFSETQRNKGNFPGRFSGRQFSNSRSEMNVSTLELGDSALYLCASSLDPGTENEQFFGPGTRLTVL.

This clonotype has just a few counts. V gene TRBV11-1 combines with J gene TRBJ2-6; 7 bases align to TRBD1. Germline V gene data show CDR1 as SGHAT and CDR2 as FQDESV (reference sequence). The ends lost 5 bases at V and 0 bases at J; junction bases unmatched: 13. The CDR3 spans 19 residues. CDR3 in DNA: TGTGCCAGCAGCCTCACCCCAGGGGGATTGGGCTCTGGGGCCAACGTCCTGACTTTC. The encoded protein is CASSLTPGGLGSGANVLTF.

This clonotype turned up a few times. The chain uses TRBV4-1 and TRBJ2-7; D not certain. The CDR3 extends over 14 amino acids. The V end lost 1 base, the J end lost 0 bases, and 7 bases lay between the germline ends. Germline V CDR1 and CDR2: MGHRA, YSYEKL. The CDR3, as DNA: TGCGCCAGCAGCCAAGGGATAGTCTCCTACGAGCAGTACTTC. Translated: CASSQGIVSYEQYF.

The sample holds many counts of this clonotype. CDR3 in amino acids: CASSRGGSSYEQYF. CDR3 in DNA: TGTGCCAGCAGTAGGGGGGGTAGCTCCTACGAGCAGTACTTC. The chain joins TRBV12-3 or TRBV12-4 to TRBJ2-7, with D tentatively TRBD2 (7 bases). V lost 5 bases and J lost 0, with 11 bases in between. This CDR3 comprises 14 residues.

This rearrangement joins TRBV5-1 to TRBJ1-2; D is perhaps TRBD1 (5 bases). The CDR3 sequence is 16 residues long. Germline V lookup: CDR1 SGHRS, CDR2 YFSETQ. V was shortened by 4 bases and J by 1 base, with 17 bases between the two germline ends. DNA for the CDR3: TGCGCCAGCAGCCAAACGGGACGTGACAGTAACTATGGCTACACCTTC. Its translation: CASSQTGRDSNYGYTF.

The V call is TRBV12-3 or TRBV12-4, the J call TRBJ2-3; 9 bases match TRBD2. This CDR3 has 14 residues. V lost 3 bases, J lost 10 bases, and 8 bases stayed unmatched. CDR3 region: CASSFWVAGVAQYF. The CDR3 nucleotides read TGTGCCAGCAGTTTCTGGGTAGCGGGAGTGGCGCAGTATTTT.

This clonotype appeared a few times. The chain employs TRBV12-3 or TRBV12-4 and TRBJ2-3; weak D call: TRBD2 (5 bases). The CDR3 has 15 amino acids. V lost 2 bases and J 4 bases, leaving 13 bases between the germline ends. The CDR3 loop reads CASSLWGLAPDTQYF. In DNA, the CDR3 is TGTGCCAGCAGTTTATGGGGTCTAGCACCAGATACGCAGTATTTT.

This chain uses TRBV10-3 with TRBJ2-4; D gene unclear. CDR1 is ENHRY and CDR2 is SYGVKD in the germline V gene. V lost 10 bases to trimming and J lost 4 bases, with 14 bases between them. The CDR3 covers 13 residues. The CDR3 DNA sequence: TGTGCCAGCCCGACACCCGCGAAAAACATTCAGTACTTC. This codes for CASPTPAKNIQYF.

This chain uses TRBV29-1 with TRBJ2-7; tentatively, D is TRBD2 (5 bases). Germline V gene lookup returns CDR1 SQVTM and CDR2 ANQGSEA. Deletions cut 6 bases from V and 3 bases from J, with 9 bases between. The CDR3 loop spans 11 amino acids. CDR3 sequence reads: CSVARDYEQYF. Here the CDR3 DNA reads TGCAGCGTCGCCCGGGACTACGAGCAGTACTTC.

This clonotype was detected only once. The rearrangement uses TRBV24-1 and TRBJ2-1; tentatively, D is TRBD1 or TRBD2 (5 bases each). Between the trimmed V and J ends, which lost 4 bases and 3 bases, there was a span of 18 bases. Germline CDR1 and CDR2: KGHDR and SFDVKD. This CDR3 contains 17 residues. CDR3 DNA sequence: TGTGCCACCAGTGACGGTAGGGACCCACGATACTACAATGAGCAGTTCTTC. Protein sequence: CATSDGRDPRYYNEQFF.

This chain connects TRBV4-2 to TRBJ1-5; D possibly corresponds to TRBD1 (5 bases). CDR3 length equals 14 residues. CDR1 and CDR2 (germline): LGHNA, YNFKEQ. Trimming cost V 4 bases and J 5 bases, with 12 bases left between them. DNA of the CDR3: TGTGCCAGCAGCCTTCAGGGTCGGTATCAGCCCCAGCATTTT. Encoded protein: CASSLQGRYQPQHF.

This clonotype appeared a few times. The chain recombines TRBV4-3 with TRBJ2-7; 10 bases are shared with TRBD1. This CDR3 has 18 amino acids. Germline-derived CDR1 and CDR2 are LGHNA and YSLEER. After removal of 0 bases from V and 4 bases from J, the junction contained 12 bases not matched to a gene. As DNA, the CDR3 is TGCGCCAGCAGCCAAGATCTAAGACCGGGACAGGGGTCATACGAGCAGTACTTC. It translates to CASSQDLRPGQGSYEQYF.

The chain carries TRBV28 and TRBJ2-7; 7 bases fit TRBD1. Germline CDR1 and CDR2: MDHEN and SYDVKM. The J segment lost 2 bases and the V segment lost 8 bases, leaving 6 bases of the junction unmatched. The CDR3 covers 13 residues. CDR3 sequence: CASGRDSPYEQYF. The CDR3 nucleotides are TGTGCCAGCGGTCGGGACAGTCCCTACGAGCAGTACTTC.

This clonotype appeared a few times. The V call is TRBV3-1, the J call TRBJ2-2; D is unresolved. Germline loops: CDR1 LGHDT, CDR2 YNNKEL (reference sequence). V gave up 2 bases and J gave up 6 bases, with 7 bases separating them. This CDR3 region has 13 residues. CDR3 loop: CASSQLGSGELFF. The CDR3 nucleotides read TGTGCCAGCAGCCAACTTGGGTCCGGGGAGCTGTTTTTT. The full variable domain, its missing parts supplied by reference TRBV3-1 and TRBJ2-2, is DTAVSQTPKYLVTQMGNDKSIKCEQNLGHDTMYWYKQDSKKFLKIMFSYNNKELIINETVPNRFSPKSPDKAHLNLHINSLELGDSAVYFCASSQLGSGELFFGEGSRLTVL.